The 18 T cell receptor beta chains below were found in one sample sequenced in a study of T cells in Graves' hyperthyroidism and ophthalmopathy. There were TCR beta CDR3 regions amplified from RNA transcripts. Carried out on the TCR CDR3, a first-round RT-PCR used the HTBI primer set. TCRdb analysed the multiplex PCR reads with MiXCR anew, one entry per CDR3 protein. The data show roughly 700,000 distinct CDR3 sequences, 15% to 20% seen once. The specimen was blood. These receptors were obtained from a man in his fifties or sixties with Graves' hyperthyroidism.

This clonotype was counted between two and nine times. The V call is TRBV5-1, the J call TRBJ2-7, with 8 bases lining up with TRBD2. The CDR3 sequence is 14 residues long. The V gene's germline CDR1 is SGHRS and CDR2 YFSETQ. V trimming: 4 bases; J trimming: 5 bases; junction bases outside the gene matches: 8. The chain's CDR3 is CASSPGLVGDEQYF. CDR3 in DNA: TGCGCCAGCAGCCCGGGACTAGTAGGGGACGAGCAGTACTTC.

This clonotype was recorded many times. The V gene is TRBV7-2, the J gene TRBJ2-7; 12 bases match TRBD2. The CDR3 loop spans 18 amino acids. Germline CDR1 reads SGHTA; CDR2 reads FQGNSA. J was trimmed by 1 base and V by 5 bases; bases with no gene match: 12. The CDR3 DNA sequence: TGTGCCAGCAGCCCGAAGATAACTAGCGGGAGGCAATCCTACGAGCAGTACTTC. Translation gives CASSPKITSGRQSYEQYF.

The rearrangement links TRBV2 to TRBJ2-1, with 11 bases fitting TRBD2. The V segment lost 5 bases and the J segment 1 base; nucleotides outside the gene matches: 10. Germline V gives CDR1 SNHLY, CDR2 FYNNEI. CDR3 length: 18 residues. CDR3 DNA sequence: TGTGCCAGCAGTCTACGTACTAGCGGGAGATGGTCCTACAATGAGCAGTTCTTC. This codes for CASSLRTSGRWSYNEQFF. Filled out from reference TRBV2 and TRBJ2-1, the complete variable domain reads EPEVTQTPSHQVTQMGQEVILRCVPISNHLYFYWYRQILGQKVEFLVSFYNNEISEKSEIFDDQFSVERPDGSNFTLKIRSTKLEDSAMYFCASSLRTSGRWSYNEQFFGPGTRLTVL.

This clonotype was counted at least ten times. The chain combines TRBV2 with TRBJ1-1; D is possibly TRBD1 (5 bases). Germline lookup yields CDR1 SNHLY and CDR2 FYNNEI. The germline V and J ends were trimmed by 5 bases and 3 bases, with 13 bases remaining between them. The CDR3 runs to 14 residues. The CDR3 nucleotides are TGTGCCAGCAGTAAACAGGTGGAAGACACTGAAGCTTTCTTT. Translated, it gives CASSKQVEDTEAFF.

The gene calls are TRBV6-5 and TRBJ2-2; perhaps TRBD1 as D (5 bases). The CDR3 runs to 15 residues. Germline CDR1 reads MNHEY; CDR2 reads SVGAGI. Trimming took off 2 bases at V and 5 bases at J, with 12 bases between the two ends. In DNA, the CDR3 is TGTGCCAGCAGTTACAGGCAGGGAAGGACCGGGGAGCTGTTTTTT. This sequence encodes CASSYRQGRTGELFF.

This clonotype was seen once. The rearrangement links TRBV6-1 to TRBJ2-2; weak D call: TRBD1 (6 bases). Trimming pared 6 bases from V and 4 bases from J, leaving 12 bases between. CDR3 size: 14 residues. Germline CDR1 is MNHNS and CDR2 is SASEGT. The CDR3 protein is CASRRADSTGELFF. CDR3 coding DNA: TGTGCCAGCAGGCGAGCGGACAGCACCGGGGAGCTGTTTTTT.

This clonotype was observed a handful of times. The junction departs from germline at one end; a sequencing error may be responsible. V usage is TRBV13 and J usage is TRBJ2-7, with D possibly TRBD2 on 6 matching bases. The germline V gene encodes CDR1 PRHDT and CDR2 FYEKMQ (reference sequence). The CDR3 consists of 15 residues. The CDR3: CAGSRGLGSRYEQYF. The CDR3 DNA sequence: TGTGCCGGCAGCCGGGGACTTGGGAGTCGATACGAGCAGTACTTC.

This clonotype has ten or more counts. At one end, the junction sequence differs from germline, possibly due to a read error. The V and J genes are TRBV12-3 or TRBV12-4 and TRBJ1-1, with D possibly TRBD1 on 5 matching bases. This CDR3 contains 14 residues. The CDR3 reads CASSLGEVNTEAFF. The CDR3 DNA sequence: TGTGCCAGCAGCTTAGGGGAGGTGAACACTGAAGCTTTCTTT.

The chain is built from TRBV19 and TRBJ2-2; D is undetermined. V was cut by 3 bases and J by 2 bases, with 10 bases left in between. The CDR3 runs to 15 residues. Germline values: CDR1 LNHDA, CDR2 SQIVND (reference sequence). The CDR3 DNA reads as TGTGCCAGTAGTATCAGTGGGAAAAACACCGGGGAGCTGTTTTTT. Protein: CASSISGKNTGELFF.

This clonotype was seen ten or more times. The genes are TRBV30 and TRBJ1-1, with TRBD1 identical over 9 bases. The CDR3 has 13 residues. CDR1 and CDR2 from the germline V gene are GTSNPN and SVGIG (reference sequence). The ends lost 7 bases at V and 5 bases at J; junction bases unmatched: 8. The CDR3 loop is CALAQGAETEAFF. DNA of the CDR3: TGTGCCTTAGCACAGGGGGCCGAAACTGAAGCTTTCTTT.

There are a few counts of this clonotype. The genes are TRBV19 and TRBJ2-7; D ambiguous. Trimming pared 2 bases from V and 3 bases from J, leaving 8 bases between. This CDR3 region has 13 residues. From germline, CDR1 is LNHDA and CDR2 SQIVND (reference sequence). The CDR3 nucleotides are TGTGCCAGTAGTATACGGCCAGACTACGAGCAGTACTTC. Translated: CASSIRPDYEQYF.

This clonotype was seen only a few times. The J gene is TRBJ1-4, the V gene TRBV27; D perhaps matches TRBD1 (6 bases). CDR3 length: 14 amino acids. With 8 bases removed from V and 4 bases from J, the gap between germline ends came to 14 bases. CDR1 and CDR2 from the germline V gene are MNHEY and SMNVEV (reference sequence). In nucleotides, the CDR3 is TGTGCCAGCGGGGGGCAGGCGCTTAATGAAAAACTGTTTTTT. This sequence encodes CASGGQALNEKLFF.

This clonotype has just a few counts. CDR3 region: CASSLEWGRGSYNEQFF. The CDR3 nucleotides are TGCGCCAGCAGCTTGGAGTGGGGCAGGGGCTCCTACAATGAGCAGTTCTTC. The chain recombines TRBV5-1 with TRBJ2-1; TRBD1 is a possible D gene (6 bases). V lost 0 bases to trimming and J lost 0 bases, with 13 bases between them. The CDR3 has 17 amino acids. Germline V lookup: CDR1 SGHRS, CDR2 YFSETQ. The full variable domain, rest sourced from reference TRBV5-1 and TRBJ2-1, is KAGVTQTPRYLIKTRGQQVTLSCSPISGHRSVSWYQQTPGQGLQFLFEYFSETQRNKGNFPGRFSGRQFSNSRSEMNVSTLELGDSALYLCASSLEWGRGSYNEQFFGPGTRLTVL.

In the case of this clonotype: The conserved phenylalanine or tryptophan is not found at the CDR3 terminus, so this likely reflects a read error. V and J are TRBV7-3 and TRBJ2-1; 11 positions match TRBD2. V was pared by 3 bases and J by 2 bases, with 0 bases of the junction left unmatched. CDR3 length equals 15 residues. Germline V CDR1 and CDR2: SGHTA, FQGTGA. The CDR3 spells CASSLGLAAYNEQFC. CDR3 sequence (DNA): TGTGCCAGCAGCTTGGGACTAGCGGCCTACAATGAGCAGTTCTGC.

This clonotype was seen once. The chain carries TRBV2 and TRBJ2-2; D ambiguous. V lost 10 bases and J lost 6, with 18 bases in between. CDR1 SNHLY and CDR2 FYNNEI come from the germline V gene. This CDR3 spans 14 amino acids. For the CDR3, the DNA is TGTGCCACCACGGCGGCTACCGGCTCCGGGGAGCTGTTTTTT. It encodes CATTAATGSGELFF.

The chain uses TRBV28 and TRBJ1-5; D may be TRBD1 (6 bases). The CDR3 covers 15 residues. CDR1 is MDHEN, CDR2 SYDVKM, per germline. The ends were cut back, 7 bases at V and 3 bases at J, with 16 bases in the middle. CDR3 amino acids: CASIERQALNQPQHF. For the CDR3, the DNA is TGTGCCAGCATTGAACGACAGGCCCTCAATCAGCCCCAGCATTTT.

This clonotype was counted between two and nine times. The V gene is TRBV7-3, the J gene TRBJ1-2; D remains unclear. Trimming removed 4 bases from V and 4 bases from J, with 19 bases in between. Germline loops: CDR1 SGHTA, CDR2 FQGTGA. The CDR3 spans 16 residues. The CDR3 protein is CASSSRSGLPSYGYTF. In DNA form, the CDR3 reads TGTGCCAGCAGCTCCCGGTCCGGGTTACCTAGCTATGGCTACACCTTC.

This chain joins TRBV11-2 and TRBJ2-5; 14 nucleotides line up with TRBD2. The V gene's germline CDR1 is SGHAT and CDR2 FQNNGV. CDR3 length: 18 residues. V lost 5 bases, J lost 1 base, and 9 bases stayed unmatched. This chain's CDR3 is CASSGGTSGRLLQETQYF. CDR3 bases: TGTGCCAGCAGCGGGGGGACTAGCGGGAGACTCCTCCAAGAGACCCAGTACTTC.